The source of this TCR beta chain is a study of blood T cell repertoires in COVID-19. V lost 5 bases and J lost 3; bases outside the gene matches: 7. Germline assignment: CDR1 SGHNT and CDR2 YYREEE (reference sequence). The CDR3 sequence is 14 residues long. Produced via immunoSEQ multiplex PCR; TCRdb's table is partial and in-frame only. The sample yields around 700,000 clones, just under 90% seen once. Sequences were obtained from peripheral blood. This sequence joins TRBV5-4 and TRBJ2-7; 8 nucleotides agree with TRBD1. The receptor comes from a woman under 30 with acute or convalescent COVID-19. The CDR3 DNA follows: TGTGCCAGCAGTATCGACAGGGGCCTCTACGAGCAGTACTTC. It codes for CASSIDRGLYEQYF.